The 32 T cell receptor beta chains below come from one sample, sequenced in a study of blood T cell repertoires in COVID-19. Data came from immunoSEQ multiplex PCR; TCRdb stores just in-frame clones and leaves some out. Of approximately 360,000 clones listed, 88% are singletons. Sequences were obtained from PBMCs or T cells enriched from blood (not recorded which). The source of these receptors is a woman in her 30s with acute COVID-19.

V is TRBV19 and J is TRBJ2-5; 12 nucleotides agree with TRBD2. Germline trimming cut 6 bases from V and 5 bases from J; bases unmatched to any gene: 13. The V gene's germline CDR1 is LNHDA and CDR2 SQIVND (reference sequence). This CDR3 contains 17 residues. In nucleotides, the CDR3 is TGTGCCAGTAGCCCAGCCGGTGGGCTAGCGGGGGGGGAGACCCAGTACTTC. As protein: CASSPAGGLAGGETQYF.

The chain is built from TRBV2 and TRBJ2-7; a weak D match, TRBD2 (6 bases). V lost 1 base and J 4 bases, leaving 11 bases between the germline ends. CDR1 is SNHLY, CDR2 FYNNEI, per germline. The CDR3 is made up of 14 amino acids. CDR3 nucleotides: TGTGCCAGCAGTGAAGTTAGCGGCGGTTACGAGCAGTACTTC. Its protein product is CASSEVSGGYEQYF. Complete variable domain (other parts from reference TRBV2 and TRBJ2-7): EPEVTQTPSHQVTQMGQEVILRCVPISNHLYFYWYRQILGQKVEFLVSFYNNEISEKSEIFDDQFSVERPDGSNFTLKIRSTKLEDSAMYFCASSEVSGGYEQYFGPGTRLTVT.

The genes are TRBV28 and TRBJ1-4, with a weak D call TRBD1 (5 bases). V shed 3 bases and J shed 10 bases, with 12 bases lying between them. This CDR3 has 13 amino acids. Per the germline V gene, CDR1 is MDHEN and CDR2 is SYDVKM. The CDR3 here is CASSFPGRGKLFF. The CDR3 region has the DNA TGTGCCAGCAGTTTCCCAGGGAGGGGAAAACTGTTTTTT. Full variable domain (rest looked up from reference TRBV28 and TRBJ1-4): DVKVTQSSRYLVKRTGEKVFLECVQDMDHENMFWYRQDPGLGLRLIYFSYDVKMKEKGDIPEGYSVSREKKERFSLILESASTNQTSMYLCASSFPGRGKLFFGSGTQLSVL.

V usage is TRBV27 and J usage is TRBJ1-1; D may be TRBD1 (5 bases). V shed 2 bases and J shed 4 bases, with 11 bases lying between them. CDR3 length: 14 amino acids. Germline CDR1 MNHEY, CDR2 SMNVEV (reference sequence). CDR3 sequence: CASSLTRDPTEAFF. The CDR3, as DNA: TGTGCCAGCAGTTTAACGCGGGACCCCACTGAAGCTTTCTTT.

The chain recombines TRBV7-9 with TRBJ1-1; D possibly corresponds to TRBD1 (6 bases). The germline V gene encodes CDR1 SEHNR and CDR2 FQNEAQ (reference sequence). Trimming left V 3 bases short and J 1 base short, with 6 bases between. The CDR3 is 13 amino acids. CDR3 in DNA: TGTGCCAGCAGCTTGACAGGGAACACTGAAGCTTTCTTT. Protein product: CASSLTGNTEAFF.

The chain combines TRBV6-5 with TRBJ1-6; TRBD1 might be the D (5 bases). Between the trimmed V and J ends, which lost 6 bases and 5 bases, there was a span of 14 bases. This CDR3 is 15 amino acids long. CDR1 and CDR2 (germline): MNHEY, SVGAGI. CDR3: CASRAGGSHNSPLHF. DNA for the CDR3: TGTGCCAGCAGGGCTGGGGGGTCTCATAATTCACCCCTCCACTTT.

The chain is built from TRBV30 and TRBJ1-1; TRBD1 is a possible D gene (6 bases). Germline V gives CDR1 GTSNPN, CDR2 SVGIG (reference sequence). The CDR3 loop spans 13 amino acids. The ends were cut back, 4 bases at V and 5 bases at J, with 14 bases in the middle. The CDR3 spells CAWTRQAGTEAFF. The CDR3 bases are TGTGCCTGGACCCGACAGGCTGGGACTGAAGCTTTCTTT.

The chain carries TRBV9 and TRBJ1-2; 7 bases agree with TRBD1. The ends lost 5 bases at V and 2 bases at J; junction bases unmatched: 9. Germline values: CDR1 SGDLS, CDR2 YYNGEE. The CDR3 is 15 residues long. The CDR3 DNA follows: TGTGCCAGCAGTTCGGGAGACAGGGTCAACTATGGCTACACCTTC. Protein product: CASSSGDRVNYGYTF.

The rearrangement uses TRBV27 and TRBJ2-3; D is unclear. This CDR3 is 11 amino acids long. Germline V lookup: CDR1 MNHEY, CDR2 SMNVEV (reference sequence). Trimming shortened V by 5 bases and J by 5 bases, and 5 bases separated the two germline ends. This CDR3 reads CASSTKDTQYF. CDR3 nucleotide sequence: TGTGCCAGCAGTACAAAAGATACGCAGTATTTT.

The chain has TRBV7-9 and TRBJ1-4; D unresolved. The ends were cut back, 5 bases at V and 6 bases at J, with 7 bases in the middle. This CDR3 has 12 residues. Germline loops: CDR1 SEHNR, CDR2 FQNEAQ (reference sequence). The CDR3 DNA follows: TGTGCCAGCAGCATGGTAGATGAAAAACTGTTTTTT. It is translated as CASSMVDEKLFF.

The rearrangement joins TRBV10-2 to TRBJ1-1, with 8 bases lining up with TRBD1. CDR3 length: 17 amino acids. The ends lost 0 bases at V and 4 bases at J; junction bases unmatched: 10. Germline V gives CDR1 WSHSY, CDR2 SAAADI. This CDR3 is CASSESLHDRGSTEAFF. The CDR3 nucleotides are TGCGCCAGCAGTGAGTCGCTTCATGACAGGGGCAGCACTGAAGCTTTCTTT.

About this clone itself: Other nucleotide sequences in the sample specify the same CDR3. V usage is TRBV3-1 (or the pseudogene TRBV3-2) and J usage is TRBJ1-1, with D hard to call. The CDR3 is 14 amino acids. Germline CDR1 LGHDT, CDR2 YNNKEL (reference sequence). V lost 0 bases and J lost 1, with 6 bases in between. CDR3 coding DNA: TGTGCCAGCAGCCAAGATCGGAGGAACACTGAAGCTTTCTTT. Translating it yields CASSQDRRNTEAFF.

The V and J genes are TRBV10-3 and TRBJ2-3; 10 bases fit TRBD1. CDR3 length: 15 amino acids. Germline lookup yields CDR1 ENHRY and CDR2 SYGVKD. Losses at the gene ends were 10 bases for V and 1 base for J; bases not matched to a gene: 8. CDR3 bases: TGTGCCACCGCCCCCGGGACAGGGGGCACAGATACGCAGTATTTT. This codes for CATAPGTGGTDTQYF.

CDR3 DNA: TGTGCCAGCAGCTTAGCGGCGGCGGAAAAACTGTTTTTT. It encodes CASSLAAAEKLFF. The genes are TRBV7-9 and TRBJ1-4; the D is unclear. Germline V lookup: CDR1 SEHNR, CDR2 FQNEAQ (reference sequence). This CDR3 region has 13 residues. V dropped 0 bases and J dropped 8 bases, with 7 bases sitting between them.

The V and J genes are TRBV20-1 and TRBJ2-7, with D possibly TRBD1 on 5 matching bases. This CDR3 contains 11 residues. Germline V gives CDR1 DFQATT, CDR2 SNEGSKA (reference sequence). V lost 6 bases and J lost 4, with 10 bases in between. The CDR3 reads CSALTEYEQYF. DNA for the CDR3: TGCAGTGCCCTGACAGAATACGAGCAGTACTTC.

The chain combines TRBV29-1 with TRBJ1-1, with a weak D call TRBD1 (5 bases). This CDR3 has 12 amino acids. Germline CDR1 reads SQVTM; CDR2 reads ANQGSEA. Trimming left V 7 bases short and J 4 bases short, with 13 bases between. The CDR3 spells CSAQGVPTEAFF. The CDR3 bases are TGCAGCGCTCAAGGGGTCCCCACTGAAGCTTTCTTT.

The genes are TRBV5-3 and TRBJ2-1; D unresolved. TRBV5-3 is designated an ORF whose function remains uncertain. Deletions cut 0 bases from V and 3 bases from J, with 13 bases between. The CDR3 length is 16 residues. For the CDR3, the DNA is TGTGCCAGAAGCTTGGAGTCTAGGCCCTTCTACAATGAGCAGTTCTTC. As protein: CARSLESRPFYNEQFF.

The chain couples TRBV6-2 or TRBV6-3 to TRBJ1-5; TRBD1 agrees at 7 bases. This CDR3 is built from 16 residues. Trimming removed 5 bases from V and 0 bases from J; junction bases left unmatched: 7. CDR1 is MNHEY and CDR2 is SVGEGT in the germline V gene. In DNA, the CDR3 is TGTGCCAGCAGTATTCTACAGGGGCATAGCAATCAGCCCCAGCATTTT. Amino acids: CASSILQGHSNQPQHF.

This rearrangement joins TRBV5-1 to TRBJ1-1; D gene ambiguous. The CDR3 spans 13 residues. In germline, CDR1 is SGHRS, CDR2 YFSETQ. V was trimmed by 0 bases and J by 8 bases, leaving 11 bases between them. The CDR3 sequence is CASSLGRDGEAFF. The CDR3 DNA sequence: TGCGCCAGCAGCTTGGGTCGGGATGGGGAAGCTTTCTTT.

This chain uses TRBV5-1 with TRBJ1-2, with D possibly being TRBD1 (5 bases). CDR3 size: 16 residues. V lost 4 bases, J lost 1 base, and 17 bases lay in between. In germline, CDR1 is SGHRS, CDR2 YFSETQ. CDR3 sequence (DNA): TGCGCCAGCAGCCCTAGAGCGGGGGAACTTAACTATGGCTACACCTTC. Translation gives CASSPRAGELNYGYTF.

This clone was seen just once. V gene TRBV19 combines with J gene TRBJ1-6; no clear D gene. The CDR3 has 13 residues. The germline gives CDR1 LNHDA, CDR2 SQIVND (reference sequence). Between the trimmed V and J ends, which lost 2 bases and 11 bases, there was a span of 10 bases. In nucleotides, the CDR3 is TGTGCCAGTAGTATAATTCCGCGGACACCCCTCCACTTT. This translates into CASSIIPRTPLHF.

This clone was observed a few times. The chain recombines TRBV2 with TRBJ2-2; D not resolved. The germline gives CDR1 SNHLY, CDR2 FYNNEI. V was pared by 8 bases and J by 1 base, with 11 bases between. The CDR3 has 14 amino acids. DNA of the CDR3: TGTGCCAGCTCGTACCGACAGAACACCGGGGAGCTGTTTTTT. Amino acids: CASSYRQNTGELFF.

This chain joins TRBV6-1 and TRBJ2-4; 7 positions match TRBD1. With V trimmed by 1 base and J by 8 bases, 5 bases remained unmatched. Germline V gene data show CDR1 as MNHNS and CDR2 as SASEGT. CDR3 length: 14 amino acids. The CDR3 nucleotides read TGTGCCAGCAGTGAAGTCAGGGGGATTGACATTCAGTACTTC. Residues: CASSEVRGIDIQYF.

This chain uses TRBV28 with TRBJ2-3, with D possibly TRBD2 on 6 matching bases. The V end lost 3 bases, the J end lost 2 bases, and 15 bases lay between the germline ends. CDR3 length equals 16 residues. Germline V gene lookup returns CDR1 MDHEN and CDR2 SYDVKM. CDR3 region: CASSFRGGTNTDTQYF. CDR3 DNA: TGTGCCAGCAGTTTCCGGGGCGGGACCAACACAGATACGCAGTATTTT.

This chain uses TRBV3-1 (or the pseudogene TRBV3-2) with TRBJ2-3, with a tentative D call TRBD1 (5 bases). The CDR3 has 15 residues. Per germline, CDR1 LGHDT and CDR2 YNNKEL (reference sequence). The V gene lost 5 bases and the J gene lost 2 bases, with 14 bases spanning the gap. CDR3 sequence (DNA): TGTGCCAGCAGCGAAAGGGGCGCTCTCACAGATACGCAGTATTTT. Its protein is CASSERGALTDTQYF.

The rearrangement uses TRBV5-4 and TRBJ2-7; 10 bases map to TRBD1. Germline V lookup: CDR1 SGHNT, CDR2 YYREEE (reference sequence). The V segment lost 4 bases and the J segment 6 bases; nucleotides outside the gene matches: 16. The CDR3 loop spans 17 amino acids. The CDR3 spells CASSGDSGTGEFAEQYF. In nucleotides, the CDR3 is TGTGCCAGCAGCGGGGATTCCGGGACAGGGGAGTTCGCCGAGCAGTACTTC. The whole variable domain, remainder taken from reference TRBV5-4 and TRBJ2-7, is ETGVTQSPTHLIKTRGQQVTLRCSSQSGHNTVSWYQQALGQGPQFIFQYYREEENGRGNFPPRFSGLQFPNYSSELNVNALELDDSALYLCASSGDSGTGEFAEQYFGPGTRLTVT.

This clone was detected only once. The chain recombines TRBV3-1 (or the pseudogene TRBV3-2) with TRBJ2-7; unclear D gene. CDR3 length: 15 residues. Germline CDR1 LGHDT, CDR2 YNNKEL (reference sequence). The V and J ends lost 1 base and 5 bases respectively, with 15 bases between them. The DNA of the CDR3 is TGTGCCAGCAGCCAAGTTTTTAGAACTATCGACGAGCAGTACTTC. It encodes CASSQVFRTIDEQYF.

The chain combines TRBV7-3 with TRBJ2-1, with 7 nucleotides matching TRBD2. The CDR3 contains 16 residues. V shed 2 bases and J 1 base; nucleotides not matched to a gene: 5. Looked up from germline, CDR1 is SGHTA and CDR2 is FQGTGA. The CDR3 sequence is CASSLFGGGSYNEQFF. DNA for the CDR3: TGTGCCAGCAGCTTATTCGGCGGGGGATCCTACAATGAGCAGTTCTTC.

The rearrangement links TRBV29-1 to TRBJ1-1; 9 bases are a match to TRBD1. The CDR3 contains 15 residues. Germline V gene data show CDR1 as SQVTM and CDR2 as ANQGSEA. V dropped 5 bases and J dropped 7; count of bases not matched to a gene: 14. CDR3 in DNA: TGCAGCGTTCGGCAATCGACAGGGGGGCGAGGTGAAGCTTTCTTT. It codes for CSVRQSTGGRGEAFF.

The CDR3 nucleotides read TGTGCCAGCAGTTCCTTGGGCTGGGAGACCCAGTACTTC. Protein product: CASSSLGWETQYF. The chain links TRBV6-5 to TRBJ2-5; D is undetermined. V was trimmed by 4 bases and J by 5 bases, leaving 11 bases between them. In germline, CDR1 is MNHEY, CDR2 SVGAGI. The CDR3 is 13 residues long.

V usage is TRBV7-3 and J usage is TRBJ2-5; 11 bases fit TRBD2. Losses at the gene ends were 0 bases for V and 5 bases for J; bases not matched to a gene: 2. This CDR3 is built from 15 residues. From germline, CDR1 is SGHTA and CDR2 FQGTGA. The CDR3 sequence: CASSLTSGGAETQYF. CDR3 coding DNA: TGTGCCAGCAGCTTAACTAGCGGGGGGGCTGAGACCCAGTACTTC.

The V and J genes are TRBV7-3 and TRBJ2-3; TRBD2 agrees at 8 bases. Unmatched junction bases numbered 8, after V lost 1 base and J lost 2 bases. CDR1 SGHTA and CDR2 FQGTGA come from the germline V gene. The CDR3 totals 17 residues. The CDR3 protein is CASSLNPSGGNTDTQYF. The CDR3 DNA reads TGTGCCAGCAGCTTAAACCCCAGCGGGGGTAACACAGATACGCAGTATTTT.